The present T cell receptor beta chain was sequenced within a study of immune heterogeneity within non-small cell lung tumors. Template input was genomic DNA from bulk tumor (roughly 600 ng per sample). Surgery yielded several widely spaced biopsies per primary tumor. Curative operations were performed on patients who had untreated, newly diagnosed non-small cell lung cancer. The V end was cut by 6 bases, the J end by 1 base, with 22 bases between. The CDR3 extends over 17 amino acids. Germline CDR1 reads DFQATT; CDR2 reads SNEGSKA (reference sequence). Study findings and constraints: Individual patients showed largely nonoverlapping sets of high-frequency T-cell receptor beta clonotypes. Local T-cell clonality tracked moderately but significantly with local tumor mutational burden, giving an R of about 0.35.

With 32 V and 13 J primers, multiplex PCR amplified the TCR beta CDR3. TCRdb reprocessed the multiplex PCR reads via MiXCR and lists one record per CDR3 protein. Of roughly 11,000 distinct CDR3 sequences in the sample, approximately 31% were seen once. The table lists this clonotype with many counts. Its specificity is unknown. The clonotype originates from a woman aged 45-59 years with non-small cell lung cancer. Sequencing was performed on lung tumor tissue. This rearrangement joins TRBV20-1 to TRBJ1-3; a weak D match, TRBD1 (6 bases). CDR3 sequence (DNA): TGCAGTGCCGCGACCCCGCTGGGCAGGGGTTCTGGAAACACCATATATTTT. As protein: CSAATPLGRGSGNTIYF.